This TCR beta chain came from a study of T cell responses to AZD1222 COVID-19 vaccine. Findings and limits, study-wide: In a largely white British group with more females than males, clonal diversity was possibly underestimated. Regions 160-218 and 743-854 dominated among vaccine-associated CD4 TCRs spanning spike.

As concerns this clone: Its antigen is not known.

The germline gives CDR1 KGHSH, CDR2 LQKENI. This CDR3 is 13 amino acids long. The V end lost 6 bases, the J end lost 5 bases, and 11 bases lay between the germline ends. Clones were read by immunoSEQ multiplex PCR, and TCRdb kept only the in-frame ones, dropping some. Altogether about 140,000 clones are present, about nine tenths being singletons, with the ten largest covering around 3.3%. This TCR came from an adult who received the AZD1222 COVID-19 vaccine. The sample here was peripheral blood, taken 28 days after the second AZD1222 dose. V and J are TRBV18 and TRBJ1-5; D gene unclear. CDR3 sequence (DNA): TGTGCCAGCTCCCCGCACCGCGATCAGCCCCAGCATTTT. This translates into CASSPHRDQPQHF.